This T cell receptor (beta chain) originates from a study of T cell changes during pregnancy in multiple sclerosis. Trimming removed 3 bases from V and 7 bases from J; junction bases left unmatched: 10. The CDR3 loop spans 16 amino acids. CDR1 is KGHSH and CDR2 is LQKENI in the germline V gene. This table comes from immunoSEQ multiplex PCR, and its TCRdb copy is limited to in-frame clones, with some not included. The sample contains approximately 74,000 clones, approximately 90% of which appear only once. The origin of this receptor is a female donor with multiple sclerosis, enrolled in a pregnancy study. The source material was peripheral blood, sampled before pregnancy. V gene TRBV18 combines with J gene TRBJ2-1; 9 positions agree with TRBD1. CDR3: CASSPRMGQGQNEQFF. The DNA of the CDR3 is TGTGCCAGCTCACCGAGGATGGGACAGGGTCAGAATGAGCAGTTCTTC.